A selection of T cell receptor beta chains follows, all from one sample in a study of regulatory T cells in long-lasting Graves disease. From the multiplex PCR reads, TCRdb called clonotypes with MiXCR, one entry per CDR3 protein. Of over 350,000 distinct CDR3 sequences detected, about 14% appear once; the ten largest clones hold roughly a sixth. This same sample was also taken into another study, of T cells in Graves' hyperthyroidism and ophthalmopathy.

The sequenced sample was peripheral blood mononuclear cells (PBMCs), obtained at new diagnosis, from a patient treated with antithyroid drugs. Source of these receptors: a woman aged 45-65 years with Graves disease. The CDR3 runs from the conserved cysteine through the conserved F or W. The order of the fields is clone size, J gene, D gene, V gene, CDR3 DNA, CDR3 protein. D genes are given only for firm matches. Size is omitted from some rows. Given values are once, few, many or a class for expanded clones.

size: few; J: TRBJ2-5; D: TRBD2; V: TRBV20-1; DNA: TGCAGTGCTAGTCTAGCGGGAGTAGAGACCCAGTACTTC; CDR3: CSASLAGVETQYF
size: many; J: TRBJ2-3; D: .; V: TRBV5-1; DNA: TGCGCCAGCAGTTTCGCTAGTGATACGCAGTATTTT; CDR3: CASSFASDTQYF
size: many; J: TRBJ2-7; D: .; V: TRBV19; DNA: TGTGCCAGTAGTATTCAGGGAGTTCCCTACGAGCAGTACTTC; CDR3: CASSIQGVPYEQYF
size: many; J: TRBJ2-3; D: .; V: TRBV13; DNA: TGTGCCAGCAGCTTACGATTGGGGGAGATGGCAGATACGCAGTATTTT; CDR3: CASSLRLGEMADTQYF
size: .; J: TRBJ2-1; D: .; V: TRBV7-6; DNA: TGTGCCAGCAGTCCGGGGACACCACTCTACAATGAGCAGTTCTTC; CDR3: CASSPGTPLYNEQFF
size: many; J: TRBJ2-3; D: .; V: TRBV5-5; DNA: TGTGCCAGCAATCGGCGCCGGGCGGGCGGCACAGATACGCAGTATTTT; CDR3: CASNRRRAGGTDTQYF
size: few; J: TRBJ2-2; D: TRBD1; V: TRBV6-1; DNA: TGTGCCAGCAGCGGACAGGGGGCCGGGGAGCTGTCTTTT; CDR3: CASSGQGAGELSF
size: few; J: TRBJ1-2; D: .; V: TRBV12-5; DNA: TGTGCTAGTGGTGTGACAGTCAACTATGGCTACACCTTC; CDR3: CASGVTVNYGYTF
size: many; J: TRBJ2-1; D: .; V: TRBV9; DNA: TGTGCCAGCAGTGCCCCGTCGGGCATATTCTCCTACAATGAGCAGTTCTTC; CDR3: CASSAPSGIFSYNEQFF
size: many; J: TRBJ2-3; D: .; V: TRBV19; DNA: TGTGCCAGTACTCAAGGCCAGGGAGCAGGGACAGATACGCAGTATTTT; CDR3: CASTQGQGAGTDTQYF
size: .; J: TRBJ2-7; D: .; V: TRBV12-3/TRBV12-4; DNA: TGTGCCAGCAACAACGGGCCAAGCGACGAGCAGTACTTC; CDR3: CASNNGPSDEQYF
size: few; J: TRBJ2-5; D: .; V: TRBV6-2/TRBV6-3; DNA: TGTGCCAGCAGTTACTCGACGCGGGGAGAGACCCAGTACTTC; CDR3: CASSYSTRGETQYF
size: few; J: TRBJ1-5; D: .; V: TRBV20-1; DNA: TGCAGTGCTAGAGATTGGGAAGATCAGCCCCAGCATTTT; CDR3: CSARDWEDQPQHF
size: .; J: TRBJ2-1; D: .; V: TRBV9; DNA: TGTGCCAGCAGCGTAGGAGCAGAACTAGCAGTCTACAATGAGCAGTTCTTC; CDR3: CASSVGAELAVYNEQFF
size: .; J: TRBJ2-3; D: TRBD1; V: TRBV2; DNA: TGTGCCAGCAGTGAAGACAGGGGACGTATAGATACGCAGTATTTT; CDR3: CASSEDRGRIDTQYF
size: .; J: TRBJ1-5; D: .; V: TRBV7-9; DNA: TGTGCCAGCAGCTTATCAGGAGATTATCAGCCCCAGCATTTT; CDR3: CASSLSGDYQPQHF
size: .; J: TRBJ2-5; D: TRBD1; V: TRBV5-1; DNA: TGCGCCAGCAGCCTGCTGGGACAGGGGGCCGGAGAGACCCAGTACTTC; CDR3: CASSLLGQGAGETQYF
size: many; J: TRBJ1-6; D: .; V: TRBV28; DNA: TGTGCCAGCAGTAACACAGCTGGGGGCTATAATTCACCCCTCCACTTT; CDR3: CASSNTAGGYNSPLHF
size: few; J: TRBJ1-1; D: .; V: TRBV30; DNA: TGTGCCTTGGGCTGGGCAGAGAACACTGAAGCTTTCTTT; CDR3: CALGWAENTEAFF
size: .; J: TRBJ2-3; D: TRBD2; V: TRBV11-2; DNA: TGTGCCAGCAGCTTAGATCAGGCTAGCGGGAAGGATACGCAGTATTTT; CDR3: CASSLDQASGKDTQYF
size: many; J: TRBJ2-1; D: TRBD2; V: TRBV20-1; DNA: TGCAGTGCTAGGTTACTAGCGGACAATGAGCAGTTCTTC; CDR3: CSARLLADNEQFF
size: .; J: TRBJ2-2; D: TRBD1; V: TRBV9; DNA: TGTGCCAGCAGCGTTGACGTGGCAGGGGGTGGCGGGGAGCTGTTTTTT; CDR3: CASSVDVAGGGGELFF
size: many; J: TRBJ2-3; D: .; V: TRBV11-2; DNA: TGTGCCAGCAGGTACCGCGCACCCACAGATACGCAGTATTTT; CDR3: CASRYRAPTDTQYF
size: .; J: TRBJ2-7; D: TRBD2; V: TRBV7-9; DNA: TGTGCCAGCAGCTTAGGGACTAGCGGGAGAGCTAAGGGCCACGAGCAGTACTTC; CDR3: CASSLGTSGRAKGHEQYF
size: .; J: TRBJ2-7; D: TRBD2; V: TRBV27; DNA: TGTGCCAGCAGTTTATCGGGGCGGGAGGGCCCTCGCGAGCAGTACTTC; CDR3: CASSLSGREGPREQYF
size: many; J: TRBJ2-2; D: .; V: TRBV24-1; DNA: TGTGCCACCAGTGGAACTACTAGCCAAACCGGGGAGCTGTTTTTT; CDR3: CATSGTTSQTGELFF
size: many; J: TRBJ2-1; D: .; V: TRBV7-7; DNA: TGTGCCAGCAGCAAAACAGGATACAATGAGCAGTTCTTC; CDR3: CASSKTGYNEQFF
size: many; J: TRBJ1-5; D: .; V: TRBV11-2; DNA: TGTGCCAGCAGCCGGGACCTATCTCAGCCCCAGCATTTT; CDR3: CASSRDLSQPQHF
size: few; J: TRBJ2-2; D: .; V: TRBV4-1; DNA: TGCGCCAGCAGCCAAGTCCTCCGAGCGGCGAACACCGGGGAGCTGTTTTTT; CDR3: CASSQVLRAANTGELFF
size: few; J: TRBJ2-2; D: .; V: TRBV5-1; DNA: TGCGCCAGCAGCTTGGCATGGACAATGATAACCGGGGAGCTGTTTTTT; CDR3: CASSLAWTMITGELFF
size: .; J: TRBJ2-1; D: .; V: TRBV3-1; DNA: TGTGCCAGCAGCCAAGGGTCGGTCGCATACAATGAGCAGTTCTTC; CDR3: CASSQGSVAYNEQFF
size: .; J: TRBJ2-5; D: .; V: TRBV5-1; DNA: TGCGCCAGCAGCTTGGCAGGGAGCAACCAAGAGACCCAGTACTTC; CDR3: CASSLAGSNQETQYF
size: few; J: TRBJ2-4; D: .; V: TRBV7-2; DNA: TGTGCCAGCAGCTTTTTACGGGAGTTTGCCATTCAGTACTTC; CDR3: CASSFLREFAIQYF
size: few; J: TRBJ1-6; D: TRBD1; V: TRBV7-6; DNA: TGTGCCAGCAGGAGACAGGGTGGCAATTCACCCCTCCACTTT; CDR3: CASRRQGGNSPLHF
size: many; J: TRBJ2-2; D: .; V: TRBV11-2; DNA: TGTGCCAGCAGCTTAGGTGGGACATACACCGGGGAGCTGTTTTTT; CDR3: CASSLGGTYTGELFF
size: few; J: TRBJ2-7; D: .; V: TRBV14; DNA: TGTGCCAGCAGCCAATCCGGGGCCCCCGAGCAGTACTTC; CDR3: CASSQSGAPEQYF
size: many; J: TRBJ2-1; D: TRBD2; V: TRBV5-1; DNA: TGCGCCAGCAGCTCCTTACTAGCGGGAGGGCCGGATGAGCAGTTCTTC; CDR3: CASSSLLAGGPDEQFF
size: few; J: TRBJ2-4; D: TRBD1; V: TRBV18; DNA: TGTGCCAGCTCACAGACAGGGGTCAGCAAAAACATTCAGTACTTC; CDR3: CASSQTGVSKNIQYF
size: .; J: TRBJ2-7; D: TRBD2; V: TRBV4-1; DNA: TGCGCCAGCAGCCAAGATCTAGCGGGATACTACGAGCAGTACTTC; CDR3: CASSQDLAGYYEQYF
size: many; J: TRBJ2-7; D: .; V: TRBV20-1; DNA: TGCAGTGCTAGACCCCCCTACGAGCAGTACTTC; CDR3: CSARPPYEQYF
size: few; J: TRBJ1-1; D: .; V: TRBV7-3; DNA: TGTGCCAGCGGCAGGGATGCGAACACTGAAGCTTTCTTT; CDR3: CASGRDANTEAFF
size: .; J: TRBJ1-3; D: .; V: TRBV6-5; DNA: TGTGCCAGCAGTTACTCTTGGACTGCCGGAAACACCATATATTTT; CDR3: CASSYSWTAGNTIYF
size: few; J: TRBJ2-7; D: .; V: TRBV14; DNA: TGTGCCAGCAGCCAAGGACCTCTCCCTACCTACGAGCAGTACTTC; CDR3: CASSQGPLPTYEQYF
size: many; J: TRBJ2-5; D: .; V: TRBV12-3/TRBV12-4; DNA: TGTGCCAGCAGTTTCTACAGGGGGGGGGAAGAGACCCAGTACTTC; CDR3: CASSFYRGGEETQYF
size: many; J: TRBJ2-7; D: .; V: TRBV3-1; DNA: TGTGCCAGCAGCCATACCGGGACGTATGTGGGAGAGCAGTACTTC; CDR3: CASSHTGTYVGEQYF
size: .; J: TRBJ2-3; D: TRBD1; V: TRBV2; DNA: TGTGCCAGCAGTAAGGGGACAGGGGGCACAGATACGCAGTATTTT; CDR3: CASSKGTGGTDTQYF
size: .; J: TRBJ2-7; D: .; V: TRBV5-1; DNA: TGCGCCAGCAGCTCGACAGAATACGAGCAGTACTTC; CDR3: CASSSTEYEQYF
size: few; J: TRBJ2-3; D: TRBD2; V: TRBV29-1; DNA: TGCAGCGTTGAAGACCCTAGCGGGAGAATAGATACGCAGTATTTT; CDR3: CSVEDPSGRIDTQYF
size: .; J: TRBJ1-6; D: .; V: TRBV28; DNA: TGTGCCAGCATCCGACGGGGTTCCTATAATTCACCCCTCCACTTT; CDR3: CASIRRGSYNSPLHF
size: many; J: TRBJ2-1; D: .; V: TRBV29-1; DNA: TGCAGCGTTGAAGAATACAGGGTGACGGCCTACAATGAGCAGTTCTTC; CDR3: CSVEEYRVTAYNEQFF
size: many; J: TRBJ2-1; D: .; V: TRBV29-1; DNA: TGCAGCGTTCTCAGGGACAACAATGAGCAGTTCTTC; CDR3: CSVLRDNNEQFF
size: .; J: TRBJ2-5; D: .; V: TRBV27; DNA: TGTGCCAGCAGTTTATCGTCGGGGGCAAGAAAGACCCAGTACTTC; CDR3: CASSLSSGARKTQYF
size: many; J: TRBJ1-2; D: .; V: TRBV18; DNA: TGTGCCAGTAGCACCACACAGAACTATGGCTACACCTTC; CDR3: CASSTTQNYGYTF